The 5 T cell receptor beta chains listed next were all sequenced from one sample in a study of blood T cell repertoires in COVID-19. Data came from immunoSEQ multiplex PCR; TCRdb stores just in-frame clones and leaves some out. This table holds over 45,000 clones, 70% to 80% found once. The sample consisted of peripheral blood. These receptors all come from a man in his forties or fifties with active or convalescent COVID-19.

The V and J genes are TRBV11-2 and TRBJ2-7; 9 positions agree with TRBD2. Germline V gives CDR1 SGHAT, CDR2 FQNNGV. The CDR3 is 16 amino acids. V gave up 5 bases and J gave up 4 bases; unmatched junction bases: 12. Written as DNA, the CDR3 is TGTGCCAGCAGCCCTTTGCGGCGGGAGGGGGAGTACGAGCAGTACTTC. Translation: CASSPLRREGEYEQYF.

The chain links TRBV10-3 to TRBJ2-7, with TRBD2 matching 13 bases. The CDR3 sequence is 16 residues long. Germline assignment: CDR1 ENHRY and CDR2 SYGVKD. With V trimmed by 7 bases and J by 1 base, 7 bases remained unmatched. CDR3 residues: CAITEGLAGASYEQYF. Written as DNA, the CDR3 is TGTGCCATCACAGAAGGACTAGCGGGAGCTTCCTACGAGCAGTACTTC.

In DNA form, the CDR3 reads TGTGCCAGCAGTGAATTGGACAGTGAAGCTTTCTTT. It is translated as CASSELDSEAFF. The chain employs TRBV2 and TRBJ1-1, with a tentative D call TRBD1 (6 bases). Looked up from germline, CDR1 is SNHLY and CDR2 is FYNNEI. CDR3 size: 12 residues. Trimming removed 2 bases at V and 7 bases at J, with 8 bases between.

This chain's CDR3 is CASSQEGQTEAFF. DNA of the CDR3: TGTGCCAGCAGCCAAGAGGGCCAGACAGAAGCTTTCTTT. The chain joins TRBV3-1 (or the pseudogene TRBV3-2) to TRBJ1-1; D is ambiguous. From germline, CDR1 is LGHDT and CDR2 YNNKEL (reference sequence). The length of the CDR3 is 13 residues. V lost 0 bases and J 8 bases, leaving 10 bases between the germline ends.

The CDR3 nucleotides read TGTGCCAGCAGCTTCGACAGGGGGTATGAAAAACTGTTTTTT. It specifies CASSFDRGYEKLFF. The rearrangement uses TRBV11-2 and TRBJ1-4; TRBD1 matches at 9 bases. The CDR3 sequence is 14 residues long. After removal of 3 bases from V and 6 bases from J, the junction contained 2 bases not matched to a gene. The germline gives CDR1 SGHAT, CDR2 FQNNGV.